The sequence of this T cell receptor (beta chain) was determined in a study of T-cell reconstitution after alpha-beta-depleted transplantation in children. This clonotype was counted a few times. Its antigen is still unknown. Unique molecular identifiers were incorporated when the TCRbeta library was constructed. TCRdb itself ran the PCR reads through MiXCR, one entry per CDR3 protein. The profile covers around 800,000 distinct CDR3 sequences, with about 16% appearing a single time and 5% taken by the ten largest. Study results and limitations: Fresh T-cell production supplied most of the T-cell counts and diversity seen one year after transplant. The study traced high day-60 TCRbeta diversity in some patients to surviving recipient T cells and thymic progenitors. After transplant, at about two months, alpha-beta T cells were reportedly derived from several hundred expanded graft clones.

The CDR3 totals 11 residues. The V end lost 3 bases, the J end lost 11 bases, and 7 bases lay between the germline ends. This specimen consisted of PBMCs, mostly from graft donor cells, obtained 360 days after TCRalphabeta/CD19-depleted stem cell transplant. J is TRBJ1-4 and V is TRBV12-3 or TRBV12-4; D is unclear. This TCR was recovered from a male patient between 10 and 17 years old who had a stem cell transplant for acute lymphoblastic leukemia, so the T cells may come from the graft donor. CDR3 nucleotide sequence: TGTGCCAGCAGTTTCACAGAGAAACTGTTTTTT. Translating gives CASSFTEKLFF.